The 18 T cell receptor beta chains reported below all come from one sample, sequenced in a study of T cell changes during pregnancy in multiple sclerosis. Using immunoSEQ multiplex PCR, the repertoire was profiled, and TCRdb retains in-frame clones only, with some absent. The sample lists some 97,000 clones, 80% to 95% occurring once. The sample in question was peripheral blood, obtained after pregnancy. These receptor sequences come from a female donor with multiple sclerosis, enrolled in a pregnancy study.

This clone was seen just once. The chain has TRBV6-6 and TRBJ2-2; D remains unclear. The CDR3 runs to 13 residues. V gave up 6 bases and J gave up 7 bases, with 12 bases separating them. The germline gives CDR1 MNHNY, CDR2 SVGAGI (reference sequence). The CDR3 coding sequence is TGTGCCAGCAGCAGCGCCGGTCTCGGGGAGCTGTTTTTT. Translation gives CASSSAGLGELFF.

V gene TRBV11-3 combines with J gene TRBJ2-7; 7 positions agree with TRBD1. Germline V gene lookup returns CDR1 SGHNT and CDR2 YENEEA. V was clipped by 1 base and J by 0 bases; unmatched bases: 9. The CDR3 contains 17 residues. CDR3 nucleotides: TGTGCCAGCAGCTTAGGTCTGGACAGGAGAATCTCCTACGAGCAGTACTTC. The encoded protein is CASSLGLDRRISYEQYF.

The chain links TRBV11-2 to TRBJ1-4; TRBD1 matches at 10 bases. With 6 bases clipped from V and 5 bases from J, the junction kept 0 bases outside the gene matches. The CDR3 covers 13 residues. Germline V lookup: CDR1 SGHAT, CDR2 FQNNGV. In DNA, the CDR3 is TGTGCCAGCAGGGACAGGGGGAATGAAAAACTGTTTTTT. Amino acid sequence: CASRDRGNEKLFF.

This CDR3 is CASSIQGTENSPLHF. CDR3 sequence (DNA): TGTGCCAGTAGTATACAGGGGACGGAGAATTCACCCCTCCACTTT. The V and J genes are TRBV19 and TRBJ1-6, with a weak D call TRBD1 (6 bases). V lost 2 bases, J lost 7 bases, and 12 bases lay in between. CDR3 size: 15 residues. Germline CDR1 LNHDA, CDR2 SQIVND (reference sequence).

The chain links TRBV6-4 to TRBJ1-2; tentatively, D is TRBD1 (6 bases). V shed 3 bases and J shed 4 bases, with 6 bases lying between them. The CDR3 is made up of 12 amino acids. Germline-derived CDR1 and CDR2 are MRHNA and SNTAGT. As DNA, the CDR3 is TGTGCCAGCAGTGAGACAGGCTATGGCTACACCTTC. It is translated as CASSETGYGYTF.

The CDR3 reads CASSPFRGLNTEAFF. In DNA, the CDR3 is TGTGCCAGCTCCCCCTTCAGGGGGTTGAACACTGAAGCTTTCTTT. The chain links TRBV27 to TRBJ1-1; TRBD1 aligns across 7 bases. CDR3 length equals 15 residues. Germline-derived CDR1 and CDR2 are MNHEY and SMNVEV (reference sequence). The V and J ends lost 8 bases and 0 bases, in that order; junction bases with no gene match: 9.

This clone has ten or more counts. The V and J genes are TRBV4-3 and TRBJ1-2, with 7 bases fitting TRBD1. CDR3 length equals 14 residues. Looked up from germline, CDR1 is LGHNA and CDR2 is YSLEER. J lost 7 bases, V lost 6 bases, and 11 bases had no gene match. CDR3 in DNA: TGCGCCAGCAGTCCCACGACAGGGATGGCTGGCTACACCTTC. Amino acid sequence: CASSPTTGMAGYTF.

The rearrangement links TRBV30 to TRBJ1-6; D is unclear. CDR3 length: 15 amino acids. V lost 4 bases to trimming and J lost 0 bases, with 10 bases between them. From germline, CDR1 is GTSNPN and CDR2 SVGIG (reference sequence). The CDR3 here is CAWKQARSYNSPLHF. The CDR3 coding sequence is TGTGCCTGGAAGCAAGCTCGCTCCTATAATTCACCCCTCCACTTT. Supplemented by reference TRBV30 and TRBJ1-6, the full variable domain reads SQTIHQWPATLVQPVGSPLSLECTVEGTSNPNLYWYRQAAGRGLQLLFYSVGIGQISSEVPQNLSASRPQDRQFILSSKKLLLSDSGFYLCAWKQARSYNSPLHFGNGTRLTVT.

The chain couples TRBV11-2 to TRBJ2-7; D unresolved. This CDR3 spans 11 amino acids. The V and J ends lost 4 bases and 4 bases respectively, with 5 bases between them. Germline CDR1 reads SGHAT; CDR2 reads FQNNGV. The CDR3 spells CASSSLYEQYF. As DNA, the CDR3 is TGTGCCAGCAGCTCCTTATACGAGCAGTACTTC. The whole variable domain, filled in from reference TRBV11-2 and TRBJ2-7, reads EAGVAQSPRYKIIEKRQSVAFWCNPISGHATLYWYQQILGQGPKLLIQFQNNGVVDDSQLPKDRFSAERLKGVDSTLKIQPAKLEDSAVYLCASSSLYEQYFGPGTRLTVT.

The V and J genes are TRBV5-4 and TRBJ1-1, with a weak D call TRBD1 (6 bases). The CDR3 extends over 14 amino acids. Looked up from germline, CDR1 is SGHNT and CDR2 is YYREEE (reference sequence). Deletions cut 0 bases from V and 2 bases from J, with 8 bases between. The chain's CDR3 is CASSLGTVNTEAFF. DNA for the CDR3: TGTGCCAGCAGCTTGGGGACAGTCAACACTGAAGCTTTCTTT.

This chain connects TRBV19 to TRBJ2-3, with D perhaps TRBD1 (6 bases). CDR1 and CDR2 (germline): LNHDA, SQIVND (reference sequence). With 3 bases removed from V and 1 base from J, the gap between germline ends came to 14 bases. This CDR3 contains 16 residues. This chain's CDR3 is CASSISPGAGTDTQYF. For the CDR3, the DNA is TGTGCCAGTAGTATTAGCCCAGGGGCAGGCACAGATACGCAGTATTTT.

V usage is TRBV21-1 and J usage is TRBJ1-6. TRBV21-1 corresponds to a pseudogene. This CDR3 is built from 17 residues. The CDR3 is CASSKWRGLSYNSPLHF. CDR3 coding DNA: TGTGCCAGCAGCAAATGGCGGGGGTTGTCCTATAATTCACCCCTCCACTTT.

V usage is TRBV9 and J usage is TRBJ1-5; D is uncertain. In germline, CDR1 is SGDLS, CDR2 YYNGEE. V was pared by 1 base and J by 5 bases, with 10 bases between. The CDR3 covers 14 residues. The CDR3 loop reads CASSVQSSDQPQHF. DNA of the CDR3: TGTGCCAGCAGCGTACAAAGTTCAGATCAGCCCCAGCATTTT.

V is TRBV28 and J is TRBJ2-2; 11 bases map to TRBD1. Germline lookup yields CDR1 MDHEN and CDR2 SYDVKM. J gave up 7 bases and V 4 bases, and 5 bases lay outside the gene matches. This CDR3 spans 15 amino acids. The CDR3 sequence: CASSSGQGEVGELFF. DNA of the CDR3: TGTGCCAGCAGTTCGGGACAGGGGGAGGTCGGGGAGCTGTTTTTT.

As DNA, the CDR3 is TGTGCCAGCAGCCTCCGGACAGCCTCTAACTATGGCTACACCTTC. Its protein product is CASSLRTASNYGYTF. The rearrangement links TRBV7-8 to TRBJ1-2, with D maybe TRBD1 (6 bases). This CDR3 has 15 residues. The germline CDR1 and CDR2 sequences are SGHVS and FQNEAQ. Deletions cut 5 bases from V and 0 bases from J, with 13 bases between.

The CDR3 sequence: CATSSIRLPPYEQYF. CDR3 nucleotide sequence: TGTGCCACCAGCAGTATTAGACTACCCCCTTACGAGCAGTACTTC. The V gene is TRBV15, the J gene TRBJ2-7, with D maybe TRBD2 (5 bases). CDR1 and CDR2 from the germline V gene are LNHNV and YYDKDF (reference sequence). The CDR3 has 15 residues. Trimming stripped 3 bases from V and 4 bases from J, with 16 bases between.

The chain couples TRBV4-2 to TRBJ2-7; 9 positions match TRBD2. V lost 4 bases, J lost 6 bases, and 4 bases stayed unmatched. The CDR3 covers 13 residues. Germline-derived CDR1 and CDR2 are LGHNA and YNFKEQ. This chain's CDR3 is CASSLGLALEQYF. The CDR3 DNA reads as TGTGCCAGCAGCCTAGGACTAGCGCTCGAGCAGTACTTC.

This sequence joins TRBV2 and TRBJ2-7; 7 nucleotides line up with TRBD1. The CDR3 sequence is 14 residues long. The junction had 4 bases not matched to a gene; V was cut back by 0 bases and J by 5 bases. Germline-derived CDR1 and CDR2 are SNHLY and FYNNEI. The CDR3 nucleotides are TGTGCCAGCAGTGAAGCCCGACAGGGCCACGAGCAGTACTTC. Protein sequence: CASSEARQGHEQYF.